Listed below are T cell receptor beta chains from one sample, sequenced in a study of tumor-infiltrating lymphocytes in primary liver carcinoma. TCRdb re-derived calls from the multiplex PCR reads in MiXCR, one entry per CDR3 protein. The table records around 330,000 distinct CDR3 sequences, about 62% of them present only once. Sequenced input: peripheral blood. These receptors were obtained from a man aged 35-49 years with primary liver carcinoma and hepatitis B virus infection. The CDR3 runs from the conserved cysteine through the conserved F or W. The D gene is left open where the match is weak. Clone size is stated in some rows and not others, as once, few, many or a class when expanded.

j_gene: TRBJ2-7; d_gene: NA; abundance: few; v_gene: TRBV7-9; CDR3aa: CASSSLNFYEQYF; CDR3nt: TGTGCCAGCAGCTCCCTGAACTTCTACGAGCAGTACTTC
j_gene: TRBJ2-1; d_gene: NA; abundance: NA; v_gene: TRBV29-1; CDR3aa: CGAGLGYNEQLF; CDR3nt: TGCGGCGCCGGACTGGGTTACAATGAGCAGTTATTC
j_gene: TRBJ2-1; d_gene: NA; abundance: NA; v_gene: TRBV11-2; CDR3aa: CASSLNVGGSYNEQLF; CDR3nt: TGTGCCAGCAGCTTAAATGTTGGGGGGTCCTACAATGAGCAGCTCTTC
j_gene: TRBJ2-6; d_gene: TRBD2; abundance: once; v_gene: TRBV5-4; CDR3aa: CASSWTSGLSGANILTF; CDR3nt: TGTGCCAGCAGCTGGACTAGCGGGCTCTCTGGGGCCAACATCCTGACTTTC
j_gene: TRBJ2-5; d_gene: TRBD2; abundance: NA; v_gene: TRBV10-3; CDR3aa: CAISESTGGGETQYF; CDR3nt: TGTGCCATCAGTGAGTCAACGGGAGGGGGAGAGACCCAGTACTTC
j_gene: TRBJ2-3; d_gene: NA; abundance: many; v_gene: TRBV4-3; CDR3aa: CASSQDRAQGSTDTQYF; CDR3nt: TGCGCCAGCAGCCAAGATCGAGCACAGGGAAGCACAGATACGCAGTATTTT
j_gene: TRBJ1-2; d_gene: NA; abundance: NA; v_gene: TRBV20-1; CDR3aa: CSASRGTGYGYTF; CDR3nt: TGCAGTGCTAGCCGGGGGACGGGCTATGGCTACACCTTC
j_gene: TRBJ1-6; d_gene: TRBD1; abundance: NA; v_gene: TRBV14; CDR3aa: CASSKISGQGGSSLHF; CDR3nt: TGTGCCAGCAGCAAAATCAGCGGACAGGGGGGATCATCCCTCCACTTT
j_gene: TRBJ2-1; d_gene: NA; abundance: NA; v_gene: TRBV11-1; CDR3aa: CVSSVSWTTYNEQFF; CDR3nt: TGTGTCAGCAGCGTTAGCTGGACCACCTACAATGAGCAGTTCTTC
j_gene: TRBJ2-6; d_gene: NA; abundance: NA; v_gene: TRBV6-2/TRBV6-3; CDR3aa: CVSSFTQGSGANVLTF; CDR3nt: TGTGTCAGCAGCTTCACTCAGGGGTCTGGGGCCAACGTCCTGACTTTC
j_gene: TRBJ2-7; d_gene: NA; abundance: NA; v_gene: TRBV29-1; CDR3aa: CSVEGLRGGYGQYF; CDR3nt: TGCAGCGTTGAAGGCCTTAGGGGGGGCTACGGGCAGTACTTC
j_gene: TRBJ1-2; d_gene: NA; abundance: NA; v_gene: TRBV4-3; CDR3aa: CASSHNTFQLSDYTF; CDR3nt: TGCGCCAGCAGCCACAACACCTTTCAGTTGTCGGACTACACCTTC
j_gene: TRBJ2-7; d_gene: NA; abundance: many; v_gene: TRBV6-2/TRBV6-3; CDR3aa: CASSSAAGSGGKYEQYF; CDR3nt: TGTGCCAGCAGTTCTGCTGCGGGCTCGGGCGGGAAGTACGAGCAGTACTTC
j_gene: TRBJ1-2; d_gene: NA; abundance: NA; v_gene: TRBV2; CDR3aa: CTSGGGSYTF; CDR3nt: TGTACCAGCGGTGGGGGTTCATACACCTTC
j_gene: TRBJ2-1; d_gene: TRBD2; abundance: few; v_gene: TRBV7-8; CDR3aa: CASSQTSGRGNEQFF; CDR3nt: TGTGCCAGCAGCCAGACTAGCGGGAGGGGCAATGAGCAGTTCTTC
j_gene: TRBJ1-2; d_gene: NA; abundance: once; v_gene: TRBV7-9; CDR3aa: CASSLEAGRGYGYIF; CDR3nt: TGTGCCAGCAGCTTAGAGGCGGGGCGCGGCTATGGCTACATCTTC
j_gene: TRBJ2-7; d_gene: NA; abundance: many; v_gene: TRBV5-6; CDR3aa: CASSPTDLNEQYF; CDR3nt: TGTGCCAGCAGCCCCACGGACCTGAACGAGCAGTACTTC
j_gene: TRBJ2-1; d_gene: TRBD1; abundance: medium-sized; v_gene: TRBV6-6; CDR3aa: CASSYSVGQGIHNEQFF; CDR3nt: TGTGCCAGCAGTTACTCGGTGGGACAGGGCATACACAATGAGCAGTTCTTC
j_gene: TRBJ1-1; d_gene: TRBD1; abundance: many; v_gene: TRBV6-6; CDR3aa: CASSHGQGATEAFF; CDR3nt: TGTGCCAGCAGCCACGGACAGGGGGCCACTGAAGCTTTCTTT
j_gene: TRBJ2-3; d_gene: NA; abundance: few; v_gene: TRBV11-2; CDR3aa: CASSLELYTDTQYF; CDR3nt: TGTGCCAGCAGCTTAGAACTTTACACCGATACGCAGTATTTT
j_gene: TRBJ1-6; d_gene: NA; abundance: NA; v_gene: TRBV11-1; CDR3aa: CASSLQRNDNSPLHF; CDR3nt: TGTGCCAGCAGCTTGCAACGGAATGATAATTCACCCCTCCACTTT
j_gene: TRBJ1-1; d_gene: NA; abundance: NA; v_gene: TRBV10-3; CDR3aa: CAIQGGGVNTEALF; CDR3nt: TGTGCCATCCAAGGGGGGGGAGTGAACACTGAAGCTCTCTTT
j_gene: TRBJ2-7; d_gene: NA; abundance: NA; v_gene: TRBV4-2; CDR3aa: CASSHAGTQVPYEQYF; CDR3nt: TGTGCCAGCAGCCACGCCGGGACGCAGGTCCCCTACGAGCAGTACTTC
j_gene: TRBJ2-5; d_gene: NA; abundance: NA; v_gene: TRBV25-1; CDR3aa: CASNTGFQETQYF; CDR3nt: TGTGCCAGCAATACAGGATTCCAAGAGACCCAGTACTTC
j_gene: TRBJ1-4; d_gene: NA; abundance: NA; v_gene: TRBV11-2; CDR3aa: CASSSSSGFAKETLFF; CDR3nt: TGTGCCAGCAGCAGCTCAAGCGGGTTCGCTAAGGAAACACTGTTTTTT
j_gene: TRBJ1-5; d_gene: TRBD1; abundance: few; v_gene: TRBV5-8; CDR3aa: CASSKGQGGIGNQPQHF; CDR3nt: TGTGCCAGCAGCAAAGGACAGGGCGGAATAGGCAATCAGCCCCAGCATTTT
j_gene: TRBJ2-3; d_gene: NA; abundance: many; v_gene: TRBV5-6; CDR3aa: CASSLWDRRTDTQYF; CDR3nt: TGTGCCAGCAGCTTGTGGGATAGGAGGACAGATACGCAGTATTTT
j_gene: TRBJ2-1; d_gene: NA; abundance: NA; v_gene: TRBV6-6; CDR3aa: CDRSYRRQDRVSHLYNEQFF; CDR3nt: TGTGACCGCAGTTACCGGAGACAGGACCGCGTATCGCACCTCTACAATGAGCAGTTCTTC
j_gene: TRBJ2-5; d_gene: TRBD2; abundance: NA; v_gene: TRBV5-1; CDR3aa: CISSRERESETQYF; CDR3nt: TGCATCAGCAGCCGAGAGCGGGAGAGTGAGACCCAGTACTTC
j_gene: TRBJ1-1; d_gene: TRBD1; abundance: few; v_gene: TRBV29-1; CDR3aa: CGVAQGQGMGTEAFF; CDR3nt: TGCGGCGTCGCCCAGGGACAGGGCATGGGCACTGAAGCATTCTTT